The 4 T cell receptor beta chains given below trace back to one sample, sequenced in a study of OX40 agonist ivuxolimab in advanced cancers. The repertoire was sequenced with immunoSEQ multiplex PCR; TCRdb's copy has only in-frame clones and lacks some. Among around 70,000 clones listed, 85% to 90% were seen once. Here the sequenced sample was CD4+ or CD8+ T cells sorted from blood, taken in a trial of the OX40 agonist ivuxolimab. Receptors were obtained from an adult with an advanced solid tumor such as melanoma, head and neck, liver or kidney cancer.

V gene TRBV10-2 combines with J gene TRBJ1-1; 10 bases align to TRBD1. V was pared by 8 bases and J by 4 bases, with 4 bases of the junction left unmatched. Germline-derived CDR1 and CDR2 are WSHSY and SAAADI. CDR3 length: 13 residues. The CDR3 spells CASRDRGITEAFF. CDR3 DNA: TGCGCCAGCCGGGACAGGGGCATCACTGAAGCTTTCTTT.

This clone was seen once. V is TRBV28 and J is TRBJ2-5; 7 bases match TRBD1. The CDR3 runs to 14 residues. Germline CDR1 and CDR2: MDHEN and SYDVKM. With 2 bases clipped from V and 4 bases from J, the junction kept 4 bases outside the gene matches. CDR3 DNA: TGTGCCAGCAGTTTAACGCCAGGGGGAGAGACCCAGTACTTC. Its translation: CASSLTPGGETQYF. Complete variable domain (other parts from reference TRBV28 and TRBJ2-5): DVKVTQSSRYLVKRTGEKVFLECVQDMDHENMFWYRQDPGLGLRLIYFSYDVKMKEKGDIPEGYSVSREKKERFSLILESASTNQTSMYLCASSLTPGGETQYFGPGTRLLVL.

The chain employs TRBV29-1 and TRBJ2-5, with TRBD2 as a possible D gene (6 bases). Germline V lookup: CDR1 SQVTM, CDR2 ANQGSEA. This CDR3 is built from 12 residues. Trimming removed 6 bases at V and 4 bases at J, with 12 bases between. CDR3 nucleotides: TGCAGCGTGGTCCACGGGGGAGAGACCCAGTACTTC. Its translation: CSVVHGGETQYF.

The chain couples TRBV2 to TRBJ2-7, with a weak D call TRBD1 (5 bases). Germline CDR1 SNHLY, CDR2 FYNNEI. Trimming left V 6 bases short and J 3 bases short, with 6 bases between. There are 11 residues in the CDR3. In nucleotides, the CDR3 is TGTGCCAGCAGAAGGGGCTACGAGCAGTACTTC. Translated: CASRRGYEQYF.